This T cell receptor (beta chain) appears in the sequencing data of a study of T-cell reconstitution after alpha-beta-depleted transplantation in children. The TCRbeta library was prepared with unique molecular identifiers. TCRdb recomputed calls from the PCR reads with MiXCR, one row per CDR3 protein. Here the sample spans approximately 500,000 distinct CDR3 sequences, about a quarter being singletons. Details on this clonotype: Its antigen remains unknown.

Study findings and constraints: Recipient T cells and thymic progenitors that survived were the source of the high TCRbeta diversity seen at day 60 in some patients. Fresh T-cell production supplied most of the T-cell counts and diversity seen one year after transplant. As was reported, about two months after transplant, alpha-beta T cells came from several hundred expanded graft clones.

Trimming cost V 3 bases and J 0 bases; bases outside gene matches: 4. Germline-derived CDR1 and CDR2 are GTSNPN and SVGIG (reference sequence). The CDR3 has 15 amino acids. This chain links TRBV30 with TRBJ2-7; 11 bases are a match to TRBD2. The starting material was PBMCs, obtained before TCRalphabeta/CD19-depleted stem cell transplant. The clonotype comes from a boy in the first two years of life with Wiskott-Aldrich syndrome, due to receive a stem cell transplant. This CDR3 is CAWRGTSGLSYEQYF. CDR3 coding DNA: TGTGCCTGGAGGGGGACTAGCGGCCTCTCCTACGAGCAGTACTTC. The full variable domain, with the rest looked up from reference TRBV30 and TRBJ2-7, is SQTIHQWPATLVQPVGSPLSLECTVEGTSNPNLYWYRQAAGRGLQLLFYSVGIGQISSEVPQNLSASRPQDRQFILSSKKLLLSDSGFYLCAWRGTSGLSYEQYFGPGTRLTVT.